Below are 14 T cell receptor beta chains sequenced from a single sample in a study of T cell responses to AZD1222 COVID-19 vaccine. The table came from immunoSEQ multiplex PCR; TCRdb's copy has only in-frame clones and leaves some out. The sample carries roughly 160,000 clones, 91% recorded once. The sequencing here drew on peripheral blood, taken on day 0 of AZD1222 vaccination. All receptors come from an adult in good health.

J is TRBJ1-5 and V is TRBV6-5, with D uncertain. CDR3 length equals 12 residues. Germline loops: CDR1 MNHEY, CDR2 SVGAGI. V lost 5 bases and J 4 bases, leaving 6 bases between the germline ends. CDR3 sequence (DNA): TGTGCCAGCAGTACGCTGAATCAGCCCCAGCATTTT. It encodes CASSTLNQPQHF.

The V and J genes are TRBV28 and TRBJ2-3, with TRBD2 matching over 9 bases. CDR3 length: 14 amino acids. Germline V gene sequence: CDR1 MDHEN, CDR2 SYDVKM. V lost 6 bases to trimming and J lost 6 bases; unmatched junction nucleotides: 7. CDR3 protein: CASRPAGGPDTQYF. In DNA form, the CDR3 reads TGTGCCAGCAGGCCCGCGGGGGGGCCGGATACGCAGTATTTT. Full variable domain (rest looked up from reference TRBV28 and TRBJ2-3): DVKVTQSSRYLVKRTGEKVFLECVQDMDHENMFWYRQDPGLGLRLIYFSYDVKMKEKGDIPEGYSVSREKKERFSLILESASTNQTSMYLCASRPAGGPDTQYFGPGTRLTVL.

The chain has TRBV19 and TRBJ2-3; no reliable D call. The V end lost 3 bases, the J end lost 4 bases, and 8 bases lay between the germline ends. CDR1 and CDR2 from the germline V gene are LNHDA and SQIVND (reference sequence). CDR3 length: 13 residues. The CDR3 protein is CASSIPGADTQYF. CDR3 nucleotides: TGTGCCAGTAGTATTCCGGGCGCAGATACGCAGTATTTT. The full variable domain, rest sourced from reference TRBV19 and TRBJ2-3, is DGGITQSPKYLFRKEGQNVTLSCEQNLNHDAMYWYRQDPGQGLRLIYYSQIVNDFQKGDIAEGYSVSREKKESFPLTVTSAQKNPTAFYLCASSIPGADTQYFGPGTRLTVL.

The chain joins TRBV4-3 to TRBJ1-2; D perhaps matches TRBD1 (6 bases). Trimming stripped 0 bases from V and 1 base from J, with 9 bases between. The germline gives CDR1 LGHNA, CDR2 YSLEER. The CDR3 covers 15 residues. The CDR3 nucleotides read TGCGCCAGCAGCCAAGAGAGGGGGTTTAACTATGGCTACACCTTC. Amino acid sequence: CASSQERGFNYGYTF.

CDR3 region: CASTQGAGNTIYF. DNA of the CDR3: TGTGCTTCCACCCAGGGAGCTGGAAACACCATATATTTT. The rearrangement joins TRBV18 to TRBJ1-3, with D tentatively TRBD1 (5 bases). There are 13 residues in the CDR3. Per the germline V gene, CDR1 is KGHSH and CDR2 is LQKENI.

The gene calls are TRBV12-3 or TRBV12-4 and TRBJ1-4; D possibly corresponds to TRBD1 (5 bases). CDR3 size: 11 residues. Deletions cut 6 bases from V and 8 bases from J, with 7 bases between. The CDR3 DNA sequence: TGTGCCAGCAGGGGGGTAGAAAAACTGTTTTTT. This encodes CASRGVEKLFF.

The V and J genes are TRBV11-1 and TRBJ2-2; TRBD1 might be the D (5 bases). This CDR3 region has 13 residues. The V and J ends lost 2 bases and 4 bases respectively, with 5 bases between them. Germline-derived CDR1 and CDR2 are SGHAT and FQDESV (reference sequence). The CDR3: CASSLQGTGELFF. CDR3 DNA sequence: TGTGCCAGCAGCTTACAGGGCACCGGGGAGCTGTTTTTT.

This chain links TRBV11-2 with TRBJ1-1; TRBD1 matches 7 bases. The CDR3 runs to 16 residues. V lost 1 base and J lost 3; bases outside the gene matches: 8. The V gene's germline CDR1 is SGHAT and CDR2 FQNNGV. The CDR3 DNA reads TGTGCCAGCAGCTTAGTAATGGGACAGAAGTACACTGAAGCTTTCTTT. Its translation: CASSLVMGQKYTEAFF. The full variable domain, completed using reference TRBV11-2 and TRBJ1-1, is EAGVAQSPRYKIIEKRQSVAFWCNPISGHATLYWYQQILGQGPKLLIQFQNNGVVDDSQLPKDRFSAERLKGVDSTLKIQPAKLEDSAVYLCASSLVMGQKYTEAFFGQGTRLTVV.

In this sample, this clone turned up once. This chain links TRBV28 with TRBJ1-6; D uncertain. With 8 bases removed from V and 4 bases from J, the gap between germline ends came to 12 bases. Germline CDR1 is MDHEN and CDR2 is SYDVKM. CDR3 length: 14 residues. CDR3 sequence (DNA): TGTGCCAGCGACCTCACAAATTATAATTCACCCCTCCACTTT. This sequence encodes CASDLTNYNSPLHF.

Only a few counts were recorded for this clone. This chain links TRBV19 with TRBJ1-1; 7 positions match TRBD1. Germline CDR1 is LNHDA and CDR2 is SQIVND (reference sequence). Losses at the gene ends were 8 bases for V and 1 base for J; bases not matched to a gene: 10. This CDR3 spans 15 amino acids. CDR3 amino acids: CASCTGTAQNTEAFF. CDR3 nucleotides: TGTGCCAGTTGTACCGGGACAGCCCAGAACACTGAAGCTTTCTTT.

The chain has TRBV27 and TRBJ1-2, with 7 bases fitting TRBD1. This CDR3 contains 13 residues. The V gene end was trimmed by 5 bases and the J gene end by 7 bases; junction bases not matched to a gene: 7. The germline gives CDR1 MNHEY, CDR2 SMNVEV (reference sequence). The CDR3: CASSTDREGGYTF. DNA for the CDR3: TGTGCCAGCAGTACCGACAGGGAAGGTGGCTACACCTTC.

The chain joins TRBV3-1 (or the pseudogene TRBV3-2) to TRBJ2-3, with no clear D. Looked up from germline, CDR1 is LGHDT and CDR2 is YNNKEL (reference sequence). V was clipped by 6 bases and J by 2 bases, with 12 bases between them. This CDR3 is 14 amino acids long. CDR3 sequence reads: CASSLDGITDTQYF. The DNA of the CDR3 is TGTGCCAGCAGTCTAGACGGAATCACAGATACGCAGTATTTT.

The V call is TRBV28, the J call TRBJ2-7, with a possible D match to TRBD2 (5 bases). This CDR3 region has 14 residues. With 6 bases removed from V and 5 bases from J, the gap between germline ends came to 17 bases. Germline lookup yields CDR1 MDHEN and CDR2 SYDVKM. The CDR3 nucleotides are TGTGCCAGCAGCTCCCCCGGGATCCACCACGAGCAGTACTTC. Translation: CASSSPGIHHEQYF.

The rearrangement uses TRBV30 and TRBJ2-7, with 9 bases fitting TRBD1. The CDR3 length is 13 residues. With 3 bases clipped from V and 4 bases from J, the junction kept 4 bases outside the gene matches. Germline CDR1 and CDR2: GTSNPN and SVGIG (reference sequence). CDR3 in amino acids: CAWRDRGVYEQYF. CDR3 nucleotide sequence: TGTGCCTGGAGGGACAGGGGTGTATACGAGCAGTACTTC.